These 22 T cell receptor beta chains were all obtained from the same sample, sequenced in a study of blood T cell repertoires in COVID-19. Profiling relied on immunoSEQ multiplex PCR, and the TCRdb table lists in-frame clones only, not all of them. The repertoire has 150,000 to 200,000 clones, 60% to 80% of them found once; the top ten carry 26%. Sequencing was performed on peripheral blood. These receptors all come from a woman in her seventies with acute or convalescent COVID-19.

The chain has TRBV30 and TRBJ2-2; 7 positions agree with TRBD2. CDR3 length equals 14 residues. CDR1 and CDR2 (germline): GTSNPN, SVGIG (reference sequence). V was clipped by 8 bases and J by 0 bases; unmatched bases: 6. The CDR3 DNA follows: TGTGCCAGGGCCGGGACTACGAACACCGGGGAGCTGTTTTTT. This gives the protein CARAGTTNTGELFF. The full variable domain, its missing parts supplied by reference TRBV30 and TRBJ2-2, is SQTIHQWPATLVQPVGSPLSLECTVEGTSNPNLYWYRQAAGRGLQLLFYSVGIGQISSEVPQNLSASRPQDRQFILSSKKLLLSDSGFYLCARAGTTNTGELFFGEGSRLTVL.

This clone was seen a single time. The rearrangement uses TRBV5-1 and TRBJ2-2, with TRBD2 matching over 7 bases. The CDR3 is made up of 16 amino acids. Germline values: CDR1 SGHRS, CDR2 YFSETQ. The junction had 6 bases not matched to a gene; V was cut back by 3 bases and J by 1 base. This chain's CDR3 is CASSSGLPVNTGELFF. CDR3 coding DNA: TGCGCCAGCAGCTCGGGACTACCAGTGAACACCGGGGAGCTGTTTTTT.

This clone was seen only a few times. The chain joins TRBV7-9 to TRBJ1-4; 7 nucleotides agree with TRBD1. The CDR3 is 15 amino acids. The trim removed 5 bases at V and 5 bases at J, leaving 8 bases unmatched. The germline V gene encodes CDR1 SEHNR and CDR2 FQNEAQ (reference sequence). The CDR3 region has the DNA TGTGCCAGCAGCGGCGGGACAGCCACCAATGAAAAACTGTTTTTT. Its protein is CASSGGTATNEKLFF.

The CDR3 sequence is CASSLVRERGGEKLFF. The CDR3 coding sequence is TGTGCCAGCAGCTTGGTCAGGGAAAGAGGGGGTGAAAAACTGTTTTTT. This chain links TRBV5-6 with TRBJ1-4, with D tentatively TRBD1 (6 bases). This CDR3 has 16 residues. CDR1 is SGHDT and CDR2 is YYEEEE in the germline V gene. Deletions cut 0 bases from V and 7 bases from J, with 16 bases between. Variable domain in full (rest from reference TRBV5-6 and TRBJ1-4): DAGVTQSPTHLIKTRGQQVTLRCSPKSGHDTVSWYQQALGQGPQFIFQYYEEEERQRGNFPDRFSGHQFPNYSSELNVNALLLGDSALYLCASSLVRERGGEKLFFGSGTQLSVL.

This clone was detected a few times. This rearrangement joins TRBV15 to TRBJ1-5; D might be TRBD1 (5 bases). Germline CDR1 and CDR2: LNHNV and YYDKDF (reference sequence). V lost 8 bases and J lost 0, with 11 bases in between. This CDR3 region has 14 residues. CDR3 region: CATGGDFSNQPQHF. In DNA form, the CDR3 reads TGTGCCACCGGGGGGGACTTTAGCAATCAGCCCCAGCATTTT.

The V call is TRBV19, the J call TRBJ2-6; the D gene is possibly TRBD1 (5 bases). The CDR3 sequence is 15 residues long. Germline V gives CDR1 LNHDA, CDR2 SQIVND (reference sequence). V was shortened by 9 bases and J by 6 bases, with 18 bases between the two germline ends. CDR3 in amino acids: CASTIGVPKANVLTF. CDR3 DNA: TGTGCCAGCACCATAGGGGTGCCGAAGGCCAACGTCCTGACTTTC.

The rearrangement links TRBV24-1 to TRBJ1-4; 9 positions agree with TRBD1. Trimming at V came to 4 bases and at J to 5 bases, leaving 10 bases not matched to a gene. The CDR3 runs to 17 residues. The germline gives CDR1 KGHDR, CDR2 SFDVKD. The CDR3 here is CATSEGGQGVFNEKLFF. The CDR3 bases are TGTGCCACCAGTGAAGGGGGACAGGGCGTTTTCAATGAAAAACTGTTTTTT.

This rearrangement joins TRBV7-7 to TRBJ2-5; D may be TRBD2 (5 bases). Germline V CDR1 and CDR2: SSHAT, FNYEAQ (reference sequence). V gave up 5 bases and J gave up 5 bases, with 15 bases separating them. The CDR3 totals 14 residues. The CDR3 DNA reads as TGTGCCAGCAGCGGCGATTCACGCGGGGAGACCCAGTACTTC. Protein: CASSGDSRGETQYF.

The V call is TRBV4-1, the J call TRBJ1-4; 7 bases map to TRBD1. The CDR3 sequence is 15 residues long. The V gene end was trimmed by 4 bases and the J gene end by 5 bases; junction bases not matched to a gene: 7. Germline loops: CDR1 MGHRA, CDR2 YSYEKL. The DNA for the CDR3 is TGCGCCAGCAGCCGTACAACAGGGGAAAATGAAAAACTGTTTTTT. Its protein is CASSRTTGENEKLFF.

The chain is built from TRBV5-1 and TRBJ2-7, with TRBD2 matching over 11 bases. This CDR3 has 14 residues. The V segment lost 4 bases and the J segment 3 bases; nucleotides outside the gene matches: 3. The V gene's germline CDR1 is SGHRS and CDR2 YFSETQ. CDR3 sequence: CASSEGLADYEQYF. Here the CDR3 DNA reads TGCGCCAGCAGCGAGGGACTAGCGGACTACGAGCAGTACTTC.

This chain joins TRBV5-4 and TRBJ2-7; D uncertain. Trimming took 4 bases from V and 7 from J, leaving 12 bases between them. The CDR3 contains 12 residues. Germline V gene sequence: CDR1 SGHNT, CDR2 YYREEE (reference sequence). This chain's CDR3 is CASSTEVGEQYF. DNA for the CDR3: TGTGCCAGCAGCACCGAGGTCGGTGAGCAGTACTTC.

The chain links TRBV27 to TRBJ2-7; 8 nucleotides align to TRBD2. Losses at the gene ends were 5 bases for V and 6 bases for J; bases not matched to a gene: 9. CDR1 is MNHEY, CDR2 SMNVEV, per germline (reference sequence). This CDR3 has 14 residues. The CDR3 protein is CASSPPGGVSEQYF. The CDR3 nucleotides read TGTGCCAGCAGTCCGCCGGGGGGGGTCTCCGAGCAGTACTTC.

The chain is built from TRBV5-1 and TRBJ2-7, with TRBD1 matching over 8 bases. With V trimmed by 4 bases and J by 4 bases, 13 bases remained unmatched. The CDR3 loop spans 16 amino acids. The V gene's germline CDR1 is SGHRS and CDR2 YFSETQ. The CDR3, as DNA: TGCGCCAGCAGCCCCCTTCCAGGGGGCGTTATATACGAGCAGTACTTC. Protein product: CASSPLPGGVIYEQYF. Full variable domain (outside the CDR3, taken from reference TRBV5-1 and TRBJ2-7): KAGVTQTPRYLIKTRGQQVTLSCSPISGHRSVSWYQQTPGQGLQFLFEYFSETQRNKGNFPGRFSGRQFSNSRSEMNVSTLELGDSALYLCASSPLPGGVIYEQYFGPGTRLTVT.

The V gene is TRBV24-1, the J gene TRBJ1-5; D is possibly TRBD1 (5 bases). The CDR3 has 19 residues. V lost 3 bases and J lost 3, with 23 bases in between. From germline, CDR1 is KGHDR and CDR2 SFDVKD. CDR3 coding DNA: TGTGCCACCAGTGATGCGAGAAAAGGTGGGGGGGTGGACAATCAGCCCCAGCATTTT. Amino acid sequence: CATSDARKGGGVDNQPQHF.

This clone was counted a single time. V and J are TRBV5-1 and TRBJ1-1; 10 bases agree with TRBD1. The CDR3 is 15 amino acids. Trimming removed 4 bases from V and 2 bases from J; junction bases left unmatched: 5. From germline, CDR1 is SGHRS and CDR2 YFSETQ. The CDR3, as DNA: TGCGCCAGCAGCGCCCGGACAGGGGGAAACACTGAAGCTTTCTTT. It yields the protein CASSARTGGNTEAFF.

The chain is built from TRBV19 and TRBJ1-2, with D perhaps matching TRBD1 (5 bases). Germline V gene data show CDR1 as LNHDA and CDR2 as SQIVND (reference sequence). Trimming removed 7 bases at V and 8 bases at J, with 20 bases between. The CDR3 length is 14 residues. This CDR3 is CASTLTDGIGGYTF. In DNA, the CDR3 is TGTGCCAGTACCTTGACAGACGGTATCGGAGGCTACACCTTC.

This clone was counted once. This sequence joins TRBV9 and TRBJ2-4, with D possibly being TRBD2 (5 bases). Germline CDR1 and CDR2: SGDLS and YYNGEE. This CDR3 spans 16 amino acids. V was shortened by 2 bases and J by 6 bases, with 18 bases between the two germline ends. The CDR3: CASSVSPGEGLNIQYF. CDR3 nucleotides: TGTGCCAGCAGCGTCAGTCCCGGGGAAGGTCTAAACATTCAGTACTTC.

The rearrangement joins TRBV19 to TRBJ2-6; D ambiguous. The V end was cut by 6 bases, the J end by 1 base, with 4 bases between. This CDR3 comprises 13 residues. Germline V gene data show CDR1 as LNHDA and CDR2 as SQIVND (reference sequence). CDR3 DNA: TGTGCCAGTAGCGAGTCTGGGGCCAACGTCCTGACTTTC. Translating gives CASSESGANVLTF.

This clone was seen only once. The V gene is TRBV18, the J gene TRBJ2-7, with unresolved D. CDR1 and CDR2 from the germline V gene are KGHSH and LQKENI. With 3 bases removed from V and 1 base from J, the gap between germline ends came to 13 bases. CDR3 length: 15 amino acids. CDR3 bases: TGTGCCAGCTCACCGTACGGCAGGTCTTCCTACGAGCAGTACTTC. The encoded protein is CASSPYGRSSYEQYF.

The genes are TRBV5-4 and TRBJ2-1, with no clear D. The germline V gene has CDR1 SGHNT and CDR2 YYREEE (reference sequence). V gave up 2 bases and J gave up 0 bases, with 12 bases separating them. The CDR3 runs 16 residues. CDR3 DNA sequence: TGTGCCAGCAGCTTAGTAACTATAAGCTCCTACAATGAGCAGTTCTTC. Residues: CASSLVTISSYNEQFF.

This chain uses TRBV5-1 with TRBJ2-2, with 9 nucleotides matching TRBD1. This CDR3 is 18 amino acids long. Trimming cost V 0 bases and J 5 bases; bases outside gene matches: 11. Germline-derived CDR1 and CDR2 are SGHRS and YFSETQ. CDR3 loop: CASSLVQQGARKTGELFF. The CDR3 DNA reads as TGCGCCAGCAGCTTGGTCCAACAGGGGGCGCGGAAGACCGGGGAGCTGTTTTTT.

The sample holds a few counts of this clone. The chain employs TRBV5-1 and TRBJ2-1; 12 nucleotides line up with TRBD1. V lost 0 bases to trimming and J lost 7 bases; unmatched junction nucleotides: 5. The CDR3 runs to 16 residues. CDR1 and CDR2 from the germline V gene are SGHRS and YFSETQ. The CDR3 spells CASSLDGTGGRNEQFF. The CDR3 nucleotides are TGCGCCAGCAGCTTGGATGGGACAGGGGGCAGGAATGAGCAGTTCTTC.